What follows is one T cell receptor beta chain and its context. This clonotype occurred many times. No antigen is known for it. Per-nucleotide qualities are absent, and no much larger clonotype sits a single base away. The sample comes from a study of low-dose radiotherapy and immunotherapy resistance in tumors (dated by TCRdb to between 2021 and 2022). About the investigation overall: In Cohort 1, each fraction delivered 0.5 Gy every 2 weeks, and the prescribed total PTV dose was 6.5 Gy. Trial participants were not randomized into treatment groups. Aspirin 300 mg was taken orally once daily by patients for four cycles, starting on cycle 1 day 1. Patients were given nivolumab as a 240 mg flat dose every two weeks and ipilimumab at 1 mg/kg every six weeks, with both drugs delivered intravenously. In Cohort 2, 1 Gy per fraction was delivered every two weeks, for a total of 13 Gy over 26 weeks. Eight patients were included in the translational analysis: three from the first dose cohort and the first five from the second dose cohort. Every two weeks, patients got intravenous cyclophosphamide at 200 mg/m2, given one day ahead of each radiation and immunotherapy administration.

The time point label corresponds to: after trial treatment. The treatment or condition label, read with the paper, signifies: LDRT plus nivolumab, ipilimumab, low-dose cyclophosphamide and aspirin (RACIN trial). Donors were enrolled in RACIN, a single-arm phase I dose-escalation trial combining nivolumab, ipilimumab, aspirin, low-dose cyclophosphamide and low-dose radiotherapy. Eligible patients had advanced, TIL-negative solid tumors. At the junction V is shortened by 4 bases and J by 0 bases; bases outside the gene matches: 7. The CDR3 spans 18 residues, from the cysteine through the phenylalanine. The CDR3 DNA has 54 bases and is translated from base 1. The germline V gene specifies KGHDR as CDR1 and SFDVKD as CDR2. First-strand cDNA was synthesized using Superscript III and a set of TRAV- and TRBV-specific primers, so that both TCRalpha and TCRbeta chains were covered. A roughly 18-cycle PCR with Phusion amplified the TCRs, pairing a constant-region primer with the adapter that was attached to the V primers. The isolated mRNA was amplified using the MessageAmp II aRNA Amplification Kit, with in vitro transcription performed for approximately 16 hours at 37 degrees C. mRNA for TCR sequencing was isolated with the Dynabeads mRNA DIRECT Purification Kit. Indexed Illumina adapters were added in a second Phusion PCR of 25 cycles, after which AMPure XP beads were used to purify the products. Deep sequencing of TCRalpha and TCRbeta libraries was performed on an Illumina MiniSeq instrument. From the authors' description of their analysis: Using custom Perl scripts, TCR sequences that encoded the same protein were pooled, out-of-frame sequences were dropped, and the abundance of each clonotype was calculated. The analysis excluded TCR sequences that were supported by just one read. Among the metrics used to describe the repertoires were Shannon entropy, Gini index, clonality, richness, and the frequency of TCRs shared between repertoires. Using fastp trimming at Q25 and MiXCR clonotype assembly, TCRdb reanalyzed the public sequencing data and kept in-frame beta chains. Rows with one shared CDR3 protein collapse into an entry with the most common genes and DNA. V and J calls and clone size were set by TCRdb, not the authors. The sample table holds 40,000 or so distinct CDR3 sequences, of which less than 25% were seen once. Together, the top ten hold about 8.3% of the sample.

The source of this sequence is a female donor with ovarian cancer. Source: PBMCs, taken after low-dose radiotherapy plus immunotherapy. The chain couples TRBV24-1 to TRBJ2-6, with 8 bases in between that match TRBD1. The DNA sequence is as follows: TGTGCCACCAGTGACAACGGACAGGGCTTCTCTGGGGCCAACGTCCTGACTTTC. The resulting protein is CATSDNGQGFSGANVLTF.